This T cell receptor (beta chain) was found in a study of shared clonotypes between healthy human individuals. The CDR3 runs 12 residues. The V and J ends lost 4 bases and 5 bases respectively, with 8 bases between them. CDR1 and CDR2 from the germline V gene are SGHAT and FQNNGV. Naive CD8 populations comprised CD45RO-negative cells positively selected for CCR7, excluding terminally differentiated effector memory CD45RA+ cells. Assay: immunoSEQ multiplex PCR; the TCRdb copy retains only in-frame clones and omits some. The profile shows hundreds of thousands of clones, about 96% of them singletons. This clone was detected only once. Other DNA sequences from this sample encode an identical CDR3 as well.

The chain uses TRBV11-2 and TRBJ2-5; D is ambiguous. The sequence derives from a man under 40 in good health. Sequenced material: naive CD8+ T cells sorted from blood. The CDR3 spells CASSSLGETQYF. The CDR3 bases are TGTGCCAGCAGCTCCCTGGGTGAGACCCAGTACTTC.